This TCR beta chain emerged from a study of identical twins. This clonotype has a handful of counts. TCRdb recomputed calls from the 5' RACE reads with MiXCR, one row per CDR3 protein. The data contain some 460,000 distinct CDR3 sequences, 14% of them singletons. The CDR3 is 14 amino acids. V shed 8 bases, J shed 1 base, and the junction held 4 bases outside the gene matches. CDR1 is MNHNS, CDR2 SASEGT, per germline. These data also featured in a second study, about yellow fever vaccine responses in identical twins.

The chain is built from TRBV6-1 and TRBJ2-3; 9 bases fit TRBD2. Sequenced input: CD4+ T cells sorted from blood. The receptor was derived from a woman aged 18-35 years in good health. The CDR3 DNA reads TGTGCCAGCCTCTCTAGCGGGGGCACAGATACGCAGTATTTT. As protein: CASLSSGGTDTQYF.